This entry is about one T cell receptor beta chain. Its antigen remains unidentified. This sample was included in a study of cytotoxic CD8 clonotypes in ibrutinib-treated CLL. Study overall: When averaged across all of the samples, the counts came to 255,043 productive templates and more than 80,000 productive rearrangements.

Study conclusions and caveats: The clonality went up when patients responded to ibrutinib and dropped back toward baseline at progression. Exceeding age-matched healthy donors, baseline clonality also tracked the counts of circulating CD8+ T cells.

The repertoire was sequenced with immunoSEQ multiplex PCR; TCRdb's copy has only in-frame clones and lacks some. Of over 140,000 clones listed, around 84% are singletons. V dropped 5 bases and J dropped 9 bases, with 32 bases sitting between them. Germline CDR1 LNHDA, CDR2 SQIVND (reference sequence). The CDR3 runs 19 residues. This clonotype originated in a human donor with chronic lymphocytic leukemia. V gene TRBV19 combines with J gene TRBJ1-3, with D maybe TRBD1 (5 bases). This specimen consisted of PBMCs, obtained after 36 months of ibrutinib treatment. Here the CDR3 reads CASSPNSGTRIGSGGTIYF. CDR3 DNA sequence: TGTGCCAGTAGTCCCAACTCCGGGACGCGGATTGGAAGCGGGGGCACCATATATTTT. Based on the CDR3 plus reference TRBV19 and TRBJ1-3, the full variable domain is DGGITQSPKYLFRKEGQNVTLSCEQNLNHDAMYWYRQDPGQGLRLIYYSQIVNDFQKGDIAEGYSVSREKKESFPLTVTSAQKNPTAFYLCASSPNSGTRIGSGGTIYFGEGSWLTVV.